This TCR beta chain was observed in a study of blood T cell repertoires in COVID-19. Study summary: Sources were T cells, B-cell-depleted T cells, or PBMCs; the material itself was cDNA or gDNA.

V lost 3 bases and J 15 bases, leaving 16 bases between the germline ends. The CDR3 contains 12 residues. Germline V gives CDR1 SGHDN, CDR2 FVKESK. Clones were read by immunoSEQ multiplex PCR, and TCRdb kept only the in-frame ones, dropping some. This table holds approximately 150,000 clones, about 86% found once. This receptor was taken from a woman aged 80 or over with acute or convalescent COVID-19. Sample: peripheral blood. This chain connects TRBV14 to TRBJ2-3; D is unclear. CDR3 nucleotide sequence: TGTGCCAGCAGCCATACCAACTACGCCCTCTATTTT. Its protein product is CASSHTNYALYF.